The clone carrying this T cell receptor (beta chain) has only one observation. Its antigen is not identified. The data were obtained in a study of shared clonotypes between healthy human individuals. Study overall: The donors, a couple of women and three men, were aged 18 to 49. Whole-study results and caveats: Sequencing of the sorted subsets was shown by rarefaction to be incomplete despite large depth.

The protocol was immunoSEQ multiplex PCR, while the TCRdb copy is restricted to in-frame clones and leaves out a portion. The sample has 980,000 or so clones; about 80% are singletons. The TCR sequence derives from a man between 18 and 35 years old in good health. Sequencing used memory CD4+ T cells sorted from blood. The subset here: CD45RA-negative fraction.

The CDR3 sequence: CAWSTGTGGNQPQHF. DNA of the CDR3: TGTGCCTGGAGTACCGGGACAGGAGGCAATCAGCCCCAGCATTTT. This chain links TRBV30 with TRBJ1-5; 8 bases match TRBD1. The trim removed 2 bases at V and 2 bases at J, leaving 5 bases unmatched. The CDR3 runs to 15 residues. Germline CDR1 and CDR2: GTSNPN and SVGIG (reference sequence).